This T cell receptor beta chain is drawn from a study of blood T cell repertoires in COVID-19. Study details: From T cells, B-cell-depleted T cells, or PBMCs came the material, which was cDNA or gDNA.

Here immunoSEQ multiplex PCR was the method, and the copy in TCRdb shows in-frame clones only, minus some. The sample yields a few hundred thousand clones, about 83% seen once. V lost 7 bases, J lost 10 bases, and 8 bases stayed unmatched. Looked up from germline, CDR1 is MDHEN and CDR2 is SYDVKM. This CDR3 contains 12 residues. The clonotype was recovered from a woman between 50 and 59 years old with acute or convalescent COVID-19. The chain joins TRBV28 to TRBJ1-2, with 8 bases fitting TRBD1. The sequencing sample was made of peripheral blood. CDR3 protein: CASNRDRKTYTF. CDR3 in DNA: TGTGCCAGCAATCGGGACAGGAAGACCTACACCTTC.